The 30 T cell receptor beta chains reported below all come from one sample, sequenced in a study of blood T cells in healthy people across ages. A second about 7 to 11 cycle PCR used barcoded and J-beta primers. TCRdb ran MiXCR on the 5' RACE reads and lists one entry per CDR3 protein. The sample has under 800,000 distinct CDR3 sequences, about 21% seen once. The sequenced material came from blood. These TCRs come from a man aged 70-80 years in good health.

This chain connects TRBV10-2 to TRBJ1-1; D call uncertain. CDR1 is WSHSY, CDR2 SAAADI, per germline. V lost 4 bases and J 0 bases, leaving 12 bases between the germline ends. This CDR3 is 15 amino acids long. The CDR3 region is CASSGGFLMNTEAFF. In nucleotides, the CDR3 is TGCGCCAGCAGTGGGGGTTTCCTAATGAACACTGAAGCTTTCTTT.

The J gene is TRBJ2-5, the V gene TRBV20-1; D unclear. With 0 bases removed from V and 5 bases from J, the gap between germline ends came to 10 bases. The CDR3 is made up of 13 amino acids. Germline CDR1 and CDR2: DFQATT and SNEGSKA (reference sequence). The CDR3 spells CSARDKESETQYF. DNA of the CDR3: TGCAGTGCTAGAGACAAGGAGAGTGAGACCCAGTACTTC.

The gene calls are TRBV5-1 and TRBJ2-1, with 9 bases fitting TRBD1. Germline CDR1 SGHRS, CDR2 YFSETQ. After removal of 3 bases from V and 5 bases from J, the junction contained 6 bases not matched to a gene. This CDR3 spans 15 amino acids. The CDR3 DNA is TGCGCCAGCAGCTACGGGGACAGGGATAACAATGAGCAGTTCTTC. This encodes CASSYGDRDNNEQFF.

Only a few counts were recorded for this clonotype. The V and J genes are TRBV7-9 and TRBJ1-5, with 12 positions matching TRBD1. Germline CDR1 reads SEHNR; CDR2 reads FQNEAQ (reference sequence). The ends lost 5 bases at V and 5 bases at J; junction bases unmatched: 13. The CDR3 runs 18 residues. CDR3 DNA sequence: TGTGCCAGCAGCCCTTCTCCCGGGACAGGGGGCGACCATCAGCCCCAGCATTTT. This translates into CASSPSPGTGGDHQPQHF.

CDR3 coding DNA: TGTGCCATCAGTGAGTCGGGACAGGGCGAAAATGGCTACACCTTC. It is translated as CAISESGQGENGYTF. The chain joins TRBV10-3 to TRBJ1-2; 9 bases map to TRBD1. CDR3 size: 15 residues. The V segment lost 0 bases and the J segment 6 bases; nucleotides outside the gene matches: 5. CDR1 ENHRY and CDR2 SYGVKD come from the germline V gene.

The V call is TRBV21-1, the J call TRBJ2-1; TRBD2 is the table's D call, not checked against the DNA. TRBV21-1 constitutes a pseudogene. CDR3 size: 16 residues. CDR3 coding DNA: TGTGCCAGCAGCAAAAAACGCGGGAGTATCTACAATGAGCAGTTCTTC. It encodes CASSKKRGSIYNEQFF.

The chain combines TRBV2 with TRBJ1-2, with D uncertain. Germline values: CDR1 SNHLY, CDR2 FYNNEI. Deletions cut 3 bases from V and 4 bases from J, with 9 bases between. The CDR3 spans 13 residues. CDR3 DNA sequence: TGTGCCAGCAGTGACGGGTTTGGCTATGGCTACACCTTC. Its translation: CASSDGFGYGYTF.

This clonotype was detected only a few times. Relative to the germline gene, one junction end is altered; a read error may explain this. The chain employs TRBV28 and TRBJ2-1; the D is unclear. Looked up from germline, CDR1 is MDHEN and CDR2 is SYDVKM. The CDR3 extends over 13 amino acids. CDR3 sequence reads: CASSFSGERPAVF. The CDR3 DNA follows: TGTGCCAGCAGTTTCTCAGGAGAACGGCCCGCGGTCTTC.

This clonotype was recorded many times. The chain joins TRBV20-1 to TRBJ2-1; no clear D. The CDR3 extends over 12 amino acids. V lost 3 bases to trimming and J lost 8 bases, with 11 bases between them. Germline loops: CDR1 DFQATT, CDR2 SNEGSKA (reference sequence). CDR3 region: CSARGPSDEQFF. The CDR3 DNA follows: TGCAGTGCTAGGGGTCCTTCCGATGAGCAGTTCTTC.

This clonotype was recorded a few times. The chain links TRBV28 to TRBJ2-1; 9 bases are a match to TRBD2. Unmatched junction bases numbered 11, after V lost 8 bases and J lost 6 bases. Germline CDR1 MDHEN, CDR2 SYDVKM. The CDR3 runs to 15 residues. The CDR3 sequence: CASGPWREGRNEQFF. CDR3 bases: TGTGCCAGCGGCCCATGGCGGGAGGGCCGCAATGAGCAGTTCTTC.

This clonotype was observed many times. The chain has TRBV12-3 or TRBV12-4 and TRBJ2-2; 10 nucleotides agree with TRBD2. V gave up 7 bases and J gave up 3 bases; unmatched junction bases: 2. This CDR3 contains 14 residues. CDR3 residues: CASTSGRYTGELFF. CDR3 sequence (DNA): TGTGCCAGCACTAGCGGGAGATACACCGGGGAGCTGTTTTTT.

The chain employs TRBV5-1 and TRBJ1-2, with TRBD1 matching over 7 bases. This CDR3 region has 16 residues. The germline V gene encodes CDR1 SGHRS and CDR2 YFSETQ. The ends lost 3 bases at V and 5 bases at J; junction bases unmatched: 13. The CDR3 sequence: CASSSTFRDSQYGYTF. The CDR3 DNA reads as TGCGCCAGCAGCTCTACATTCCGGGACAGCCAATATGGCTACACCTTC.

With respect to this clonotype: A much larger clone sits a single nucleotide away, making a read error possible. The chain couples TRBV7-9 to TRBJ2-2; D perhaps matches TRBD1 (5 bases). The CDR3 runs to 16 residues. Germline V gene lookup returns CDR1 SEHNR and CDR2 FQNEAQ (reference sequence). V lost 1 base and J 4 bases, leaving 13 bases between the germline ends. The CDR3 bases are TGTGCCAGCAGCTTAGTCCCAGGGATAAGCACCGGGGAGCTGTTTTTT. It translates to CASSLVPGISTGELFF.

This clonotype was seen a few times. The V gene is TRBV11-2, the J gene TRBJ2-5, with 11 bases identical to TRBD1. Germline V gene sequence: CDR1 SGHAT, CDR2 FQNNGV. The CDR3 loop spans 16 amino acids. The V gene end was trimmed by 2 bases and the J gene end by 4 bases; junction bases not matched to a gene: 6. DNA for the CDR3: TGTGCCAGCAGCTTATGGACAGGGGGCTTTGCAGAGACCCAGTACTTC. Translation gives CASSLWTGGFAETQYF.

There are a few counts of this clonotype. A much larger clone differs by one base, so this may be a read error. This chain links TRBV5-1 with TRBJ1-2, with D unclear. The CDR3 consists of 15 residues. Germline CDR1 and CDR2: SGHRS and YFSETQ. Here the CDR3 reads CAGSPGSEANYGYTF. DNA for the CDR3: TGCGCCGGCAGCCCCGGGTCGGAAGCTAACTATGGCTACACCTTC.

This clonotype was picked up many times. The chain couples TRBV5-1 to TRBJ2-5; TRBD1 matches at 7 bases. The end of the DNA is better explained by TRBJ2-7, so the J call may be wrong. CDR1 is SGHRS and CDR2 is YFSETQ in the germline V gene. This CDR3 has 14 residues. The CDR3 region is CASSFWDSPYEQYF. DNA of the CDR3: TGCGCCAGCAGCTTCTGGGACAGTCCCTACGAGCAGTACTTC.

This clonotype was seen a few times. The chain joins TRBV5-1 to TRBJ2-5; D is perhaps TRBD2 (5 bases). CDR3 length equals 15 residues. Germline lookup yields CDR1 SGHRS and CDR2 YFSETQ. Trimming pared 2 bases from V and 2 bases from J, leaving 13 bases between. The CDR3 DNA is TGCGCCAGCAGCTTTCGCGGGTCGGAGCAAGAGACCCAGTACTTC. This sequence encodes CASSFRGSEQETQYF.

The rearrangement links TRBV11-2 to TRBJ1-1, with a tentative D call TRBD1 (6 bases). V lost 1 base and J lost 5, with 11 bases in between. The CDR3 sequence is 14 residues long. The germline V gene has CDR1 SGHAT and CDR2 FQNNGV. Here the CDR3 reads CASSLAGAGTEAFF. As DNA, the CDR3 is TGTGCCAGCAGCTTAGCAGGGGCAGGGACTGAAGCTTTCTTT.

Details on this clonotype: A read error may produce the germline difference seen at one junction end. The V and J genes are TRBV20-1 and TRBJ2-4, with D unclear. This CDR3 is 14 amino acids long. CDR1 is DFQATT and CDR2 is SNEGSKA in the germline V gene (reference sequence). The CDR3 DNA is TGCGGTGCTCCTAAAGGAGTAGCCAAAAACATTCAGTACTTC. Protein product: CGAPKGVAKNIQYF.

The rearrangement joins TRBV24-1 to TRBJ2-5; TRBD1 matches 10 bases. This CDR3 comprises 15 residues. With V trimmed by 3 bases and J by 5 bases, 5 bases remained unmatched. Germline values: CDR1 KGHDR, CDR2 SFDVKD. The CDR3 is CATSDPDRGKETQYF. CDR3 nucleotide sequence: TGTGCCACCAGTGATCCGGACAGGGGGAAGGAGACCCAGTACTTC.

The chain employs TRBV20-1 and TRBJ2-3, with TRBD2 matching over 9 bases. The CDR3 has 14 amino acids. Losses at the gene ends were 6 bases for V and 1 base for J; bases not matched to a gene: 5. Germline values: CDR1 DFQATT, CDR2 SNEGSKA (reference sequence). The CDR3 nucleotides are TGCAGTGCAGTAGCGGGAGAAGGCACAGATACGCAGTATTTT. As protein: CSAVAGEGTDTQYF.

The genes are TRBV6-1 and TRBJ1-2; D remains ambiguous. The length of the CDR3 is 14 residues. Germline CDR1 is MNHNS and CDR2 is SASEGT. V lost 7 bases, J lost 4 bases, and 16 bases lay in between. CDR3 in DNA: TGTGCCAGCACTACGGACGCCGGGCCCTATGGCTACACCTTC. It is translated as CASTTDAGPYGYTF.

A single count supports this clonotype. The CDR3 bases are TGCGCCAGCAGCTTAGGGGGACTCGCGTTTCAGCCCCAGCATTTT. Translating it yields CASSLGGLAFQPQHF. V usage is TRBV4-3 and J usage is TRBJ1-5; D possibly corresponds to TRBD1 (6 bases). Germline V gene data show CDR1 as LGHNA and CDR2 as YSLEER. The CDR3 spans 15 residues. V was cut by 5 bases and J by 6 bases, with 17 bases left in between.

As to this clonotype: The junction departs from the called germline gene at one end, perhaps through a read error. The chain links TRBV3-1 to TRBJ2-7, with D possibly matching TRBD1 (5 bases). Germline CDR1 and CDR2: LGHDT and YNNKEL (reference sequence). This CDR3 is 11 amino acids long. The CDR3 DNA reads TGTGCCAGCGGGGCGAACTACGAGCGGTACTTC. This gives the protein CASGANYERYF.

The table lists this clonotype with a few counts. This chain connects TRBV2 to TRBJ2-1; D unclear. The CDR3 covers 13 residues. Trimming shortened V by 3 bases and J by 7 bases, and 10 bases separated the two germline ends. Germline V gene lookup returns CDR1 SNHLY and CDR2 FYNNEI. The CDR3 nucleotides read TGTGCCAGCAGTGACCAGGCGGTGAATGAGCAGTTCTTC. This encodes CASSDQAVNEQFF.

The chain employs TRBV6-2 or TRBV6-3 and TRBJ2-7; a weak D match, TRBD2 (5 bases). Germline assignment: CDR1 MNHEY and CDR2 SVGEGT. V gave up 6 bases and J gave up 6 bases, with 9 bases separating them. The CDR3 sequence is 11 residues long. This CDR3 reads CASRLGAEQYF. The CDR3 DNA reads as TGTGCCAGCAGGTTGGGAGCCGAGCAGTACTTC.

In its sample, this clonotype was seen a few times. The chain combines TRBV5-1 with TRBJ2-5; 7 bases are shared with TRBD1. The germline V gene encodes CDR1 SGHRS and CDR2 YFSETQ. This CDR3 has 14 residues. The V and J ends lost 0 bases and 4 bases, in that order; junction bases with no gene match: 3. The CDR3 loop reads CASSLGTGTETQYF. The CDR3, as DNA: TGCGCCAGCAGCTTGGGGACAGGTACAGAGACCCAGTACTTC.

The chain combines TRBV29-1 with TRBJ2-5; D is possibly TRBD1 (5 bases). The CDR3 is 12 residues long. Per germline, CDR1 SQVTM and CDR2 ANQGSEA. Between the trimmed V and J ends, which lost 7 bases and 5 bases, there was a span of 14 bases. The CDR3 DNA reads TGCAGCGCCAATCAGGGTGCTGAGACCCAGTACTTC. This gives the protein CSANQGAETQYF.

This clonotype was observed a handful of times. One end of the junction varies from germline; a read error may be responsible. The V and J genes are TRBV7-9 and TRBJ1-1; 7 bases align to TRBD1. The CDR3 consists of 12 residues. Germline CDR1 SEHNR, CDR2 FQNEAQ (reference sequence). The CDR3 is CASSRQGGHALF. The CDR3 DNA reads as TGTGCCAGCAGCCGACAGGGCGGGCACGCTCTCTTT.

This chain connects TRBV29-1 to TRBJ2-7; weak D call: TRBD2 (6 bases). The V and J ends lost 7 bases and 4 bases respectively, with 17 bases between them. This CDR3 contains 13 residues. The V gene's germline CDR1 is SQVTM and CDR2 ANQGSEA. The CDR3, as DNA: TGCAGCGCACCACATCGGCGGGATTACGAGCAGTACTTC. Translation: CSAPHRRDYEQYF.